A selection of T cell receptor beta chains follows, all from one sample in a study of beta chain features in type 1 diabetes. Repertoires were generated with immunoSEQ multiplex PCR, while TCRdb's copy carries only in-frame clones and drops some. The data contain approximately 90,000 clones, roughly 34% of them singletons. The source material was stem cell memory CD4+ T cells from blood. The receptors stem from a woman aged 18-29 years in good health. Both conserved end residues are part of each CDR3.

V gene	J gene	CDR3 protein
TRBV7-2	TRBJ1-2	CASSFDRGPNYGYTF
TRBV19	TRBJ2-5	CASSRGLEETQYF
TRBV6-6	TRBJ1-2	CASRERQGESGYTF
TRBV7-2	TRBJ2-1	CASSRGVYNEQFF
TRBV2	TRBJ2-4	CASKSRDRSIQYF
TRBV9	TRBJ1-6	CASSVDTGDDSPLHF
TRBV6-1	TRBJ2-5	CASSDRGLAGEFQETQYF
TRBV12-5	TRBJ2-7	CASGLQVFDEQYF
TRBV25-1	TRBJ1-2	CASSFGANYGYTF
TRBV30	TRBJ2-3	CAWVLAGGSADTQYF
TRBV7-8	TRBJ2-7	CASSPRNGYEQYF
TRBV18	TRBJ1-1	CASSLDSNTEAFF
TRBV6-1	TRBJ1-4	CASSDRSPSLFF
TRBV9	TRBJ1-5	CASSVDEGGETQHF
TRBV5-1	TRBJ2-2	CASSTGGHTGELFF
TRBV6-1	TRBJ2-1	CASSAGTRSYNEQFF
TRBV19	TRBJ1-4	CASTTSSTNEKLFF
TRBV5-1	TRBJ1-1	CASSSGEANTEAFF
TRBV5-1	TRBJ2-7	CASSPRDRGTEQYF
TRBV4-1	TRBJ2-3	CASSPAQGGWITDTQYF
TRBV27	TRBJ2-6	CASTGVNSGANVLTF
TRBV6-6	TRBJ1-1	CASSPSYSNTEAFF
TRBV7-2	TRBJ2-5	CASSLAVQGGLLTQYF
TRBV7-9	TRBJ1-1	CASSAGRGGNTEAFF
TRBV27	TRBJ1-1	CASSLRRDRGATEAFF
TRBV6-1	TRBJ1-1	CASIWDSPNTEAFF
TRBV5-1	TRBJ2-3	CASSLMGGAVSTDTQYF
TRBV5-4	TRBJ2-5	CASSERTSGQETQYF
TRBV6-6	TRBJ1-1	CASRVPGGNTEAFF
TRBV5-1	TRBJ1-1	CASSLALAGGVEAFF
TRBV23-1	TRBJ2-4	CASTYTRTGGFTGAKNIQYF
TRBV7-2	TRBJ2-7	CASSFGTGSYEQYF
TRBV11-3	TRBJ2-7	CASSSQENEQYF
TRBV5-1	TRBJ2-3	CASSSLSGGGTDTQYF
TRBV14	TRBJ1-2	CASSQQGGYGYTF
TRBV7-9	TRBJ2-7	CASSLEQGFGQYF
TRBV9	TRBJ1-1	CASSVASNGGTEAFF
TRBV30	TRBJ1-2	CAWSTDGYTF
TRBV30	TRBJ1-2	CAWSAGGPYTF
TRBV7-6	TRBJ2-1	CASSTPGASGGNEQFF
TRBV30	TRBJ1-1	CAWSGTENTEAFF
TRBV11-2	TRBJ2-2	CASSRMRGGELFF
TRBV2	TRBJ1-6	CASSGQFGNSPLHF
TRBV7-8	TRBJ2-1	CASSSGLRTNNEQFF
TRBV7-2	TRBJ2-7	CASSFDTGQGRVQYF
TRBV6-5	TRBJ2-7	CASSSTGLSAYEQYF
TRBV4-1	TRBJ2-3	CASSQGPPGSTDMQYF
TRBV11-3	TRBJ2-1	CASSFTGGRAGEQFF
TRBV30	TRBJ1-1	CAWSLQGRTEAFF
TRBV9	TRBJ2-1	CASSPQPSGRARVNEQFF
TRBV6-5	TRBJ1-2	CASSYRGLRVDGYTF